The 9 T cell receptor beta chains presented below share a single source sample, sequenced in a study of OX40 agonist ivuxolimab in advanced cancers. Measured with immunoSEQ multiplex PCR; TCRdb has only the in-frame clones, and not every one. The data contain under 35,000 clones, roughly 80% of them singletons. Source: CD4+ or CD8+ T cells sorted from blood, taken in a trial of the OX40 agonist ivuxolimab. The receptor set was obtained from an adult with an advanced solid tumor such as melanoma, head and neck, liver or kidney cancer.

The chain joins TRBV7-3 to TRBJ2-7, with 8 bases identical to TRBD2. Germline-derived CDR1 and CDR2 are SGHTA and FQGTGA. Germline trimming cut 10 bases from V and 6 bases from J; bases unmatched to any gene: 8. The CDR3 contains 12 residues. The CDR3 bases are TGTGCCATTCCGGGACTAGAAGGCGAGCAGTACTTC. As protein: CAIPGLEGEQYF.

The V and J genes are TRBV7-6 and TRBJ2-3, with D unresolved. CDR1 and CDR2 from the germline V gene are SGHVS and FNYEAQ. Between the trimmed V and J ends, which lost 5 bases and 3 bases, there was a span of 9 bases. This CDR3 is built from 13 residues. The CDR3 loop reads CASSPHQTDTQYF. The CDR3 nucleotides read TGTGCCAGCAGCCCCCACCAGACAGATACGCAGTATTTT.

This clone has a handful of counts. This sequence joins TRBV6-1 and TRBJ1-2; 9 bases are shared with TRBD1. J was trimmed by 4 bases and V by 0 bases; bases with no gene match: 3. This CDR3 is built from 15 residues. Germline V CDR1 and CDR2: MNHNS, SASEGT. CDR3 sequence: CASSEAVTGGYGYTF. The DNA for the CDR3 is TGTGCCAGCAGTGAAGCCGTGACAGGGGGCTATGGCTACACCTTC.

This clone was found a few times. This sequence joins TRBV29-1 and TRBJ2-7, with D possibly TRBD1 on 6 matching bases. The CDR3 covers 13 residues. Trimming shortened V by 4 bases and J by 4 bases, and 14 bases separated the two germline ends. Germline V gene data show CDR1 as SQVTM and CDR2 as ANQGSEA. The CDR3 DNA reads as TGCAGCGTTGGGGCAGGGGAACGGTACGAGCAGTACTTC. It is translated as CSVGAGERYEQYF.

V and J are TRBV6-6 and TRBJ1-2; TRBD1 is a possible D gene (5 bases). The CDR3 is 15 amino acids. From germline, CDR1 is MNHNY and CDR2 SVGAGI (reference sequence). The V and J ends lost 6 bases and 0 bases respectively, with 14 bases between them. The CDR3 is CASRITRASNYGYTF. CDR3 nucleotide sequence: TGTGCCAGCAGAATCACCAGGGCCTCTAACTATGGCTACACCTTC.

The chain employs TRBV10-1 and TRBJ2-1; 9 bases match TRBD1. Germline assignment: CDR1 WNHNN and CDR2 SYGVQD (reference sequence). CDR3 size: 15 residues. V was pared by 8 bases and J by 8 bases, with 13 bases of the junction left unmatched. The CDR3 DNA reads as TGCGCCAGCGGTACCGGGACAGGGCTTGTCGATGAGCAGTTCTTC. Translation: CASGTGTGLVDEQFF.

V and J are TRBV28 and TRBJ1-6; D gene unclear. Trimming pared 1 base from V and 0 bases from J, leaving 10 bases between. The CDR3 spans 17 residues. The germline CDR1 and CDR2 sequences are MDHEN and SYDVKM. The DNA for the CDR3 is TGTGCCAGCAGTTTATTTACACTCAGCTCCTATAATTCACCCCTCCACTTT. It specifies CASSLFTLSSYNSPLHF.

This sequence joins TRBV4-2 and TRBJ1-6, with D perhaps TRBD1 (6 bases). Looked up from germline, CDR1 is LGHNA and CDR2 is YNFKEQ. Trimming pared 5 bases from V and 10 bases from J, leaving 18 bases between. The CDR3 totals 15 residues. The CDR3: CASSLGSIRGSPLHF. The CDR3 bases are TGTGCCAGCAGCTTGGGCTCCATCAGGGGCTCACCCCTCCACTTT.

This chain links TRBV6-5 with TRBJ1-4, with TRBD1 as a possible D gene (5 bases). Trimming pared 6 bases from V and 0 bases from J, leaving 8 bases between. The CDR3 is made up of 14 amino acids. Germline V lookup: CDR1 MNHEY, CDR2 SVGAGI. CDR3 in amino acids: CASRPTATNEKLFF. The DNA for the CDR3 is TGTGCCAGCAGACCGACAGCAACTAATGAAAAACTGTTTTTT.